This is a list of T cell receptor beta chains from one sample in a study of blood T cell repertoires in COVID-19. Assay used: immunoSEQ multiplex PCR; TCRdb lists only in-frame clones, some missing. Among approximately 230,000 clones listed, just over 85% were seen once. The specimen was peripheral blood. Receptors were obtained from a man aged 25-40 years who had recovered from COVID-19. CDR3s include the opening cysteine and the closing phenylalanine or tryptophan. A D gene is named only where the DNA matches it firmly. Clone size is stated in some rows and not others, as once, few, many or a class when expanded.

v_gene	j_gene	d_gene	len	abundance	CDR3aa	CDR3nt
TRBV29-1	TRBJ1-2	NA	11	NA	CSVAENYGYTF	TGCAGCGTAGCGGAAAACTATGGCTACACCTTC
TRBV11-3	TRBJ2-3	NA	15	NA	CASSLGGTSPDTQYF	TGTGCCAGCAGCTTAGGGGGAACTAGTCCAGATACGCAGTATTTT
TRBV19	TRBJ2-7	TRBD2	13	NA	CATQAGGADEQYF	TGTGCCACCCAAGCCGGGGGGGCGGACGAGCAGTACTTC
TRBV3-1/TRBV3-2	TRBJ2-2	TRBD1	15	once	CASSQRQGNTGELFF	TGTGCCAGCAGCCAACGACAGGGAAACACCGGGGAGCTGTTTTTT
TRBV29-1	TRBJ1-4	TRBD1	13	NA	CSVETGEWEKLFF	TGCAGCGTTGAGACAGGGGAGTGGGAAAAACTGTTTTTT
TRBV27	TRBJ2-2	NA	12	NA	CASSFIPGELFF	TGTGCCAGCAGTTTCATCCCCGGGGAGCTGTTTTTT
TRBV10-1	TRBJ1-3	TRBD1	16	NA	CASTDNDRVSGNTIYF	TGCGCCAGCACCGATAACGACAGGGTCTCCGGAAACACCATATATTTT
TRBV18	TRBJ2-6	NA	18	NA	CASSPIQGTNSGANVLTF	TGTGCCAGCTCACCAATCCAGGGCACCAACTCTGGGGCCAACGTCCTGACTTTC
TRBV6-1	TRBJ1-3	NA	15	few	CASSELRGSGNTIYF	TGTGCCAGCAGTGAATTAAGGGGCTCTGGAAACACCATATATTTT
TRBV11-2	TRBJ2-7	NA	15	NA	CASSLDGQGGREQYF	TGTGCCAGCAGCTTAGACGGGCAGGGGGGTCGCGAGCAGTACTTC
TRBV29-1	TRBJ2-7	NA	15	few	CSVEGTELPTYEQYF	TGCAGCGTTGAAGGGACAGAGCTCCCCACCTACGAGCAGTACTTC
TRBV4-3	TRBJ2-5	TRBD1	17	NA	CASSQDGSGRGLETQYF	TGCGCCAGCAGCCAAGATGGAAGCGGCAGGGGGCTAGAGACCCAGTACTTC
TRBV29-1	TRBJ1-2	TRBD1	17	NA	CSVVDRGADRGNYGYTF	TGCAGCGTCGTCGACAGGGGGGCCGATAGGGGCAACTATGGCTACACCTTC
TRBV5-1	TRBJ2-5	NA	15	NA	CASSKSEQGRETQYF	TGCGCCAGCAGCAAGAGCGAACAGGGTCGGGAGACCCAGTACTTC
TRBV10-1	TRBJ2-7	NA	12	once	CASSEAHYEQYF	TGCGCCAGCAGTGAAGCCCACTACGAGCAGTACTTC
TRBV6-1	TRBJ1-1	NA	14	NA	CASSEQGWNTEAFF	TGTGCCAGCAGTGAACAGGGTTGGAACACTGAAGCTTTCTTT
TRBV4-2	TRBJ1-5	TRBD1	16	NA	CASSQRGTGGHQPQHF	TGTGCCAGCAGCCAAAGGGGGACAGGGGGACATCAGCCCCAGCATTTT
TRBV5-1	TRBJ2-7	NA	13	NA	CVVFGAGWHEQYF	TGCGTCGTATTTGGTGCGGGGTGGCACGAGCAGTACTTC
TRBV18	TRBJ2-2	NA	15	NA	CASSHPTANTGELFF	TGTGCCAGCTCACACCCGACAGCGAACACCGGGGAGCTGTTTTTT
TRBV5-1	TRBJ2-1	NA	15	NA	CASSQGRGLYNEQFF	TGCGCCAGCAGCCAGGGGCGGGGGCTATACAATGAGCAGTTCTTC
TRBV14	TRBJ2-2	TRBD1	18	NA	CASSQEPGQLSSTGELFF	TGTGCCAGCAGCCAGGAACCGGGACAGCTTTCGAGTACCGGGGAGCTGTTTTTT
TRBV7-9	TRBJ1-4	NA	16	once	CASSLILDRLYEKLFF	TGTGCCAGCAGCTTAATCCTAGACAGGTTATATGAAAAACTGTTTTTT
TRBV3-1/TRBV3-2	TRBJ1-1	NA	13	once	CASRPTGNTEAFF	TGTGCCAGCAGACCCACAGGGAACACTGAAGCTTTCTTT
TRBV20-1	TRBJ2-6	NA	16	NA	CSASKGAYSGANVLTF	TGCAGTGCTAGTAAAGGGGCCTACTCTGGGGCCAACGTCCTGACTTTC
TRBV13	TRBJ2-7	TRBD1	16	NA	CASSQPPGQGAYEQYF	TGTGCCAGCAGCCAGCCGCCGGGACAGGGGGCCTACGAGCAGTACTTC
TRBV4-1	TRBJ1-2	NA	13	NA	CASSPQIADGYTF	TGCGCCAGCAGCCCGCAAATAGCGGATGGCTACACCTTC
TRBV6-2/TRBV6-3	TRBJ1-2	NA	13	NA	CASSYDRNYGYTF	TGTGCCAGCAGTTACGACAGAAACTATGGCTACACCTTC
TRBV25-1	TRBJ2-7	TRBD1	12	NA	CASSGDRGEQYF	TGTGCCAGCAGTGGCGACAGGGGCGAGCAGTACTTC
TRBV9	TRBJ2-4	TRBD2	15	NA	CASSVGVGGENIQYF	TGTGCCAGCAGCGTAGGAGTCGGGGGGGAAAACATTCAGTACTTC
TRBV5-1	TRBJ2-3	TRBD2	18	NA	CASSLEGTSGGFADTQYF	TGCGCCAGCAGCTTGGAAGGGACTAGCGGGGGTTTCGCAGATACGCAGTATTTT
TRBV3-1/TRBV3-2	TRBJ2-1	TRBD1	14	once	CASSQPTQGWEQFF	TGTGCCAGCAGCCAACCTACACAGGGGTGGGAGCAGTTCTTC
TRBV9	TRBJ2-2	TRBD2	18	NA	CASSLRSGGAPGTGELFF	TGTGCCAGCAGCCTCCGCAGCGGGGGCGCCCCGGGCACCGGGGAGCTGTTTTTT
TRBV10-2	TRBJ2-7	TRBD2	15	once	CASSFSGGPVYEQYF	TGCGCCAGCAGTTTTAGCGGGGGCCCTGTCTACGAGCAGTACTTC
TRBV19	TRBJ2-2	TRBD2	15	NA	CASSIWRGDTGELFF	TGTGCCAGTAGTATTTGGCGGGGGGACACCGGGGAGCTGTTTTTT
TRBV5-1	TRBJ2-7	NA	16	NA	CASSLAKTLPSYEQYF	TGCGCCAGCAGCTTGGCCAAGACACTCCCCTCCTACGAGCAGTACTTC
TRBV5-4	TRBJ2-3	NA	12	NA	CASSGPTDTQYF	TGTGCCAGCAGCGGGCCTACAGATACGCAGTATTTT
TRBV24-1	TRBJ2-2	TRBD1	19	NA	CATSDLSLGGTGDTGELFF	TGTGCCACCAGTGATTTGAGTTTGGGAGGGACAGGGGACACCGGGGAGCTGTTTTTT
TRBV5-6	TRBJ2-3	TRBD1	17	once	CASMLDRDPRSTDTQYF	TGTGCCAGCATGTTGGACAGGGACCCAAGAAGCACAGATACGCAGTATTTT
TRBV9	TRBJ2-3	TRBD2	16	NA	CASSVGTGGRSDTQYF	TGTGCCAGCAGCGTAGGAACGGGGGGGAGATCAGATACGCAGTATTTT
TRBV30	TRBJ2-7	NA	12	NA	CAWSVGGVEQYF	TGTGCCTGGAGTGTTGGCGGGGTCGAGCAGTACTTC
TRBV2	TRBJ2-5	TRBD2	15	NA	CASSRRGGASETQYF	TGTGCCAGCAGTCGGCGCGGGGGGGCCTCGGAGACCCAGTACTTC
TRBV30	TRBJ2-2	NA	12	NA	CAWRAYTGELFF	TGTGCCTGGAGAGCCTACACCGGGGAGCTGTTTTTT
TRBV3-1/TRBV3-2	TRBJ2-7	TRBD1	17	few	CASSQDGTGGAVYEQYF	TGTGCCAGCAGCCAAGATGGGACAGGGGGCGCAGTTTACGAGCAGTACTTC
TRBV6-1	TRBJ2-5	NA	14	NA	CASSEGWQGETQYF	TGTGCCAGCAGTGAAGGATGGCAGGGTGAGACCCAGTACTTC
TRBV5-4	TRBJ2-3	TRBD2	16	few	CASSLQRGATTDTQYF	TGTGCCAGCAGCTTGCAGCGGGGGGCCACCACAGATACGCAGTATTTT
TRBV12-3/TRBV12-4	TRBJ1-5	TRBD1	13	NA	CASAQGADQPQHF	TGTGCCAGTGCCCAGGGGGCGGATCAGCCCCAGCATTTT
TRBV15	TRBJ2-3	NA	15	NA	CATSRATGKEDTQYF	TGTGCCACCAGCAGAGCTACAGGGAAGGAGGATACGCAGTATTTT
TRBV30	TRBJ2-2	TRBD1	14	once	CAWSIGTVSGELFF	TGTGCCTGGAGTATAGGGACAGTCAGCGGGGAGCTGTTTTTT
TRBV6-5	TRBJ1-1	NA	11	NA	CATWGGTEAFF	TGTGCCACCTGGGGGGGCACTGAAGCTTTCTTT
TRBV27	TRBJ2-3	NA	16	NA	CASSWSGVGWTDTQYF	TGTGCCAGCAGTTGGTCAGGGGTTGGGTGGACAGATACGCAGTATTTT
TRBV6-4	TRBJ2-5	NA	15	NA	CASSDRASSTETQYF	TGTGCCAGCAGTGACCGGGCTAGCAGTACCGAGACCCAGTACTTC
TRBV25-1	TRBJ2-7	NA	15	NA	CASSPYTGRVGEQYF	TGTGCCAGCAGCCCATACACAGGGAGGGTCGGCGAGCAGTACTTC
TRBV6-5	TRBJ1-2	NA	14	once	CASSLPGTRYGYTF	TGTGCCAGCAGTTTACCCGGGACAAGATATGGCTACACCTTC